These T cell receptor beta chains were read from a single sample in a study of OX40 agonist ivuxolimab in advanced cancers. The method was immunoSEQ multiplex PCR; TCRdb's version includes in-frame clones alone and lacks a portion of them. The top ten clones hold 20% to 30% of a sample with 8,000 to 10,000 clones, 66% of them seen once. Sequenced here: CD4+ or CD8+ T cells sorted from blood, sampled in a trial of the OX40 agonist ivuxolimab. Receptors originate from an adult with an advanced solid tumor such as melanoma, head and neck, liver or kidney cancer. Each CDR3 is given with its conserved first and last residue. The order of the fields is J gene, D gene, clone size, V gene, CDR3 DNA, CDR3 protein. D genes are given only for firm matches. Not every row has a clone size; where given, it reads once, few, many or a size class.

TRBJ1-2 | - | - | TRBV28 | TGTGCCAGCAGTCCCTTGGACAGCCTAATTTATGGCTACACCTTC | CASSPLDSLIYGYTF
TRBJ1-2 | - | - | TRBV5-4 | TGTGCCAGCAGCTGGCCCCAGGGCGCAAAGGGCTACACCTTC | CASSWPQGAKGYTF
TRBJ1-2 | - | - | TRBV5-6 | TGTGCCAGCAGCGTAGACGGGGACTACGGCTACACCTTC | CASSVDGDYGYTF
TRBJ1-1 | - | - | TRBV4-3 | TGCGCCAGCAGCCAAGAAGGTCGGAGGGAGAAAATGAACACTGAAGCTTTCTTT | CASSQEGRREKMNTEAFF
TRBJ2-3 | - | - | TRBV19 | TGTGCCAGTAGTCCAGACAATAGAGATACGCAGTATTTT | CASSPDNRDTQYF
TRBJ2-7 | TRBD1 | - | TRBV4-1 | TGCGCCAGCAGCCTGGGACAGGGGTTCAACGAGCAGTACTTC | CASSLGQGFNEQYF
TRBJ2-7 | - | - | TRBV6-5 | TGTGCCAGCAGTTACTCGAGCGGAGAGCAGTACTTC | CASSYSSGEQYF
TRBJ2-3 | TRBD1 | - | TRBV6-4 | TGTGCCAGCAGTCCTGCCACAGGGGGCGCAGATACGCAGTATTTT | CASSPATGGADTQYF
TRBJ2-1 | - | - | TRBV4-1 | TGTGCCAGCAGCCAAGGGGAGAGCTCCTACAATGAGCAGTTCTTC | CASSQGESSYNEQFF
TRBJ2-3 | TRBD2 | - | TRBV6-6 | TGTGCCAGCAGTTACTCGGGGGGGGACACAGATACGCAGTATTTT | CASSYSGGDTDTQYF
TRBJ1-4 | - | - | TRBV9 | TGTGCCAGCAGCGTAGGTGGTACCTCGGGGGAAAAACTGTTTTTT | CASSVGGTSGEKLFF
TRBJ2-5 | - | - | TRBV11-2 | TGTGCCAGCAGCTTAGTTCTGGGGGAAGAAGAGACCCAGTACTTC | CASSLVLGEEETQYF
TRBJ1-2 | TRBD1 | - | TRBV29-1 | TGCAGCGTTGAAACAGGGGGTCTTAACTATGGCTACACCTTC | CSVETGGLNYGYTF
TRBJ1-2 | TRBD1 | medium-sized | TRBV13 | TGTGCCAGCAGCTTTAGGGGGCCAGGGGAAGAGGATGGCTACACCTTC | CASSFRGPGEEDGYTF
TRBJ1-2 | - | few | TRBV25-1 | TGTGCCAGCGGAGAACCCCTCGCGGAGGGCTACACCTTC | CASGEPLAEGYTF
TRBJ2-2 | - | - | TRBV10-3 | TGTGCCATCAGTAGCAATTCGACAGGCTACTCGAACACCGGGGAGCTGTTTTTT | CAISSNSTGYSNTGELFF
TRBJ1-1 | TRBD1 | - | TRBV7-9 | TGTGCCAGCAGCCTGGGGACAGCAGAAGCTTTCTTT | CASSLGTAEAFF
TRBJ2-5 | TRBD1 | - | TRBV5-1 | TGCGCCAGCAGCCGGACAGGGGCACAAGAGACCCAGTACTTC | CASSRTGAQETQYF
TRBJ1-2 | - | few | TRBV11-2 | TGTGCCAGCAGCCCGACGTTTGGGGGCGACTATGGCTACACCTTC | CASSPTFGGDYGYTF
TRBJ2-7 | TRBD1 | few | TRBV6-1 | TGTGCCAGCAGGGGACAGGGGAGGTACGAGCAGTACTTC | CASRGQGRYEQYF
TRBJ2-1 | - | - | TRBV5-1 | TGCGCCAGCAGCTTGGGACCAACCGGGGGTCCCAATGAGCAGTTCTTC | CASSLGPTGGPNEQFF
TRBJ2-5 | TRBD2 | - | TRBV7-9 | TGTGCCAGCAGCTTAGTAATGGTACTAGCGGGTGAGACCCAGTACTTC | CASSLVMVLAGETQYF
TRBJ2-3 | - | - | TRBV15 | TGTGCCACCAGCAGTGGGGGGGCGGTATCGGAAGATACGCAGTATTTT | CATSSGGAVSEDTQYF
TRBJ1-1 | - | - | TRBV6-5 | TGTGCCAGCAGTTACTCGGGTGGAGGAAAGAACACTGAAGCTTTCTTT | CASSYSGGGKNTEAFF
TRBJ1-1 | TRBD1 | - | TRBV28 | TGTGCCAGCAGGCCAACGCTCGGGACAGGGGAAAAGATGAACACTGAAGCTTTCTTT | CASRPTLGTGEKMNTEAFF
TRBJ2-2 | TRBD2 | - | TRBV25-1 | TGTGCCAGCAGTGATTCAGCGGGGGTCTTTGGGGAGCTGTTTTTT | CASSDSAGVFGELFF
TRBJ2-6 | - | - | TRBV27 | TGTGCCAGCAGTTTCCCGGACTCTGGGGCCAACGTCCTGACTTTC | CASSFPDSGANVLTF
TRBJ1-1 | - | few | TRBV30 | TGTGCCTGGAGTGTACGTAATAGTGAAGCTTTCTTT | CAWSVRNSEAFF
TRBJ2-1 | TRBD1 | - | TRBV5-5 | TGTGCCAGCAGCCTAACATACGACAGGGCGAATGAGCAGTTCTTC | CASSLTYDRANEQFF
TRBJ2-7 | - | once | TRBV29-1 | TGCAGCGTTGCTGAAGCGGACTCCTACGAGCAGTACTTC | CSVAEADSYEQYF
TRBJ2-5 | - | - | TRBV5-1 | TGCGCCAGCAGCTTCAACAGGGAGGAAGAGACCCAGTACTTC | CASSFNREEETQYF
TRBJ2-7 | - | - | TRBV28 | TGTGCCAGCAGTCCTGGGGGAGCGAGCGAGCAGTACTTC | CASSPGGASEQYF
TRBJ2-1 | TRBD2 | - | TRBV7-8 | TGTGCCAGCAGCCCTAGCGGGGGCGGGACAGGATTCTACAATGAGCAGTTCTTC | CASSPSGGGTGFYNEQFF
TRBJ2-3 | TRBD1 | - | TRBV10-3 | TGTGCCATCAGTGACGTGACAGGGGTGAGGACAGATACGCAGTATTTT | CAISDVTGVRTDTQYF
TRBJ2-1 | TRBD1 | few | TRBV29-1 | TGCAGCGTTGAAGATGGGGACAGGGGTAATGAGCAGTTCTTC | CSVEDGDRGNEQFF
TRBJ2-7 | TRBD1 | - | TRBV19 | TGTGCCAGTAGTGTGGGACAGGGAGGGTACGAGCAGTACTTC | CASSVGQGGYEQYF
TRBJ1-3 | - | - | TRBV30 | TGTGCCTGGAGTGTGGGGGGCGGAAACACCATATATTTT | CAWSVGGGNTIYF
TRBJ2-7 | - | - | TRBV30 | TGTGCCTGGAGTGATATGAGGGACGAGCAGTACTTC | CAWSDMRDEQYF
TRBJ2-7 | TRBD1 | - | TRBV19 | TGTGCCAGTAGTTCTGGACAGGGCCCCTACGAGCAGTACTTC | CASSSGQGPYEQYF
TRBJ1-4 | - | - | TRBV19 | TGTGCCAGTAGTACGGGTGGACTGTTTTTT | CASSTGGLFF
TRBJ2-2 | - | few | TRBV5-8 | TGTGCCAGCAGCTGGGACCTCACCGGGGAGCTGTTTTTT | CASSWDLTGELFF
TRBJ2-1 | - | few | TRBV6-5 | TGTGCCAGCAGTACCTCCCCCAGGGCCCGGGGGCAGTTCTTC | CASSTSPRARGQFF
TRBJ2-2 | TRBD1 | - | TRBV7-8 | TGTGCCAGCAGCGGCACCTCCGGGACAGGGGACACCGGGGAGCTGTTTTTT | CASSGTSGTGDTGELFF
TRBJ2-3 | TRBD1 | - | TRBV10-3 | TGTGCCATCAGCTCCGGGACAGGGGAGGAAACGCAGTATTTT | CAISSGTGEETQYF
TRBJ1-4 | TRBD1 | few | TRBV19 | TGTGCCAGTAGTATTCAGGGGGCGCATGAAAAACTGTTTTTT | CASSIQGAHEKLFF
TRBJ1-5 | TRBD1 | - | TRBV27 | TGTGCCAGCAGCCCAACTGCGGACAGGCTTCTTCAGCCCCAGCATTTT | CASSPTADRLLQPQHF
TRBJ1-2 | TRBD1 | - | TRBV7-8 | TGTGCCAGCAGCTTAGGCTCCGGGACAGGGGCCTATGGCTACACCTTC | CASSLGSGTGAYGYTF
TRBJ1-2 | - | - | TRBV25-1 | TGTGCCAGCAGTCTCGGTGGGGGGGACTATGGCTACACCTTC | CASSLGGGDYGYTF
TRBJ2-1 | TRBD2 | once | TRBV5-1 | TGCGCCAGCAGCACCCCCGAGACTAGCGGGAGTGTCGCCTACAATGAGCAGTTCTTC | CASSTPETSGSVAYNEQFF
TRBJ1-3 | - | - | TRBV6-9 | TGTGCCAGCAGTTACTCTCCAGGGGACTCTGGAAACACCATATATTTT | CASSYSPGDSGNTIYF
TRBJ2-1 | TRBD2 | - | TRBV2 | TGTGCCAGCAGTCAAAGGGGGGTAGCGGGAGGGAGCTCCTACAATGAGCAGTTCTTC | CASSQRGVAGGSSYNEQFF
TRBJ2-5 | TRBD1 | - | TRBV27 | TGTGCCAGCAGTTTAGGGACAGGGTTCCAAGAGACCCAGTACTTC | CASSLGTGFQETQYF
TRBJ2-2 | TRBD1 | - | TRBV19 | TGTGCCAGTAGTACCATCTACAGGGGTGACACCGGGGAGCTGTTTTTT | CASSTIYRGDTGELFF
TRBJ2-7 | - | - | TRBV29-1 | TGCAACGTTGGGGACGCCTACGAGCAGTACTTC | CNVGDAYEQYF
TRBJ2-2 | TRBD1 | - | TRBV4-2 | TGTGCCAGCAGCGGCACCTCCGGGACAGGGGACACCGGGGAGCTGTTTTTT | CASSGTSGTGDTGELFF